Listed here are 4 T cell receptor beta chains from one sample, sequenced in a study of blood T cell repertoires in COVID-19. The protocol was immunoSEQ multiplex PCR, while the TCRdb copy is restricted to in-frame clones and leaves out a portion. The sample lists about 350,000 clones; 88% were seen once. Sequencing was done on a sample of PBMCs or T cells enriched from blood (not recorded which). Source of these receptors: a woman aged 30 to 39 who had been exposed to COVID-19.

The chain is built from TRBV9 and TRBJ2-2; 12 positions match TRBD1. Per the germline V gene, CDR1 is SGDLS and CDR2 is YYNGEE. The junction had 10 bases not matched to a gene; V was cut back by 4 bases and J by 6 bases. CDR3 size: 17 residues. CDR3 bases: TGTGCCAGCAGCCCAAAAGCCGGGACAGGGGGCCCCGGGGAGCTGTTTTTT. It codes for CASSPKAGTGGPGELFF.

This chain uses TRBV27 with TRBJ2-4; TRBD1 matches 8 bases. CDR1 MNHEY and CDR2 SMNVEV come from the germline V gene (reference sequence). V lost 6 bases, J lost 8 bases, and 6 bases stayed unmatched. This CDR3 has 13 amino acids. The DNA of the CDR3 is TGTGCCAGCAGCAAAGACAGGGGTGACATTCAGTACTTC. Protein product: CASSKDRGDIQYF.

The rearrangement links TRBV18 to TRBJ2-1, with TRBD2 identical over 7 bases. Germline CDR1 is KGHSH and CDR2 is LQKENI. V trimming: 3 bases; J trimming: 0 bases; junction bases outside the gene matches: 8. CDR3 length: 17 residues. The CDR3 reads CASSPLGLESSYNEQFF. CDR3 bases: TGTGCCAGCTCACCTCTCGGACTAGAGAGCTCCTACAATGAGCAGTTCTTC.

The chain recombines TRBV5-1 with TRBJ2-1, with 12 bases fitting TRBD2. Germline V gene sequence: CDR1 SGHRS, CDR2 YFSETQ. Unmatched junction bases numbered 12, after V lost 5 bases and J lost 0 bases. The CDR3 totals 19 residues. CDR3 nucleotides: TGCGCCAGCAGGACCACCGAACTAGCGGGAGGAAGCTCCTACAATGAGCAGTTCTTC. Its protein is CASRTTELAGGSSYNEQFF.